The 8 T cell receptor beta chains reported below all come from one sample, sequenced in a study of OX40 agonist ivuxolimab in advanced cancers. Sequencing was performed with immunoSEQ multiplex PCR; in TCRdb, only in-frame clones are kept and a portion is missing. The table lists around 40,000 clones, about 84% of them singletons, with less than 25% in the top ten. This sample comprised CD4+ or CD8+ T cells sorted from blood, obtained in a trial of the OX40 agonist ivuxolimab. The receptors come from an adult with an advanced solid tumor such as melanoma, head and neck, liver or kidney cancer.

The chain couples TRBV6-1 to TRBJ2-7; a possible D gene is TRBD2 (7 bases). The CDR3 sequence is 15 residues long. Trimming took 7 bases from V and 6 from J, leaving 22 bases between them. Germline V gene sequence: CDR1 MNHNS, CDR2 SASEGT. The CDR3, as DNA: TGTGCCAGCAAGCCTTACGGGGGGCCGGATGGCGAGCAGTACTTC. Residues: CASKPYGGPDGEQYF.

The chain uses TRBV2 and TRBJ2-7; maybe TRBD2 (6 bases). The CDR3 runs to 14 residues. Per germline, CDR1 SNHLY and CDR2 FYNNEI. V lost 8 bases to trimming and J lost 2 bases, with 16 bases between them. The CDR3 loop is CASGTGTGAYEQYF. DNA of the CDR3: TGTGCCAGCGGAACCGGGACTGGGGCCTACGAGCAGTACTTC. The entire variable domain, with the rest obtained from reference TRBV2 and TRBJ2-7, is as follows: EPEVTQTPSHQVTQMGQEVILRCVPISNHLYFYWYRQILGQKVEFLVSFYNNEISEKSEIFDDQFSVERPDGSNFTLKIRSTKLEDSAMYFCASGTGTGAYEQYFGPGTRLTVT.

The chain combines TRBV10-1 with TRBJ1-3, with D maybe TRBD1 (6 bases). The CDR3 totals 18 residues. V was shortened by 4 bases and J by 0 bases, with 19 bases between the two germline ends. Germline V gene data show CDR1 as WNHNN and CDR2 as SYGVQD (reference sequence). CDR3 DNA: TGCGCCAGCAGTGTTTCCGGGACACTCCTAAACTCTGGAAACACCATATATTTT. Residues: CASSVSGTLLNSGNTIYF.

This chain connects TRBV19 to TRBJ2-7; 7 positions match TRBD1. Germline values: CDR1 LNHDA, CDR2 SQIVND (reference sequence). V lost 4 bases, J lost 7 bases, and 13 bases stayed unmatched. The CDR3 length is 15 residues. CDR3 coding DNA: TGTGCCAGTAGTACCGACAGGGATTCCATATATGAGCAGTACTTC. Its translation is CASSTDRDSIYEQYF.

The genes are TRBV11-3 and TRBJ2-3; D possibly matches TRBD1 or TRBD2 (5 bases each). CDR1 SGHNT and CDR2 YENEEA come from the germline V gene. V shed 5 bases and J shed 9 bases, with 15 bases lying between them. The CDR3 extends over 13 amino acids. CDR3 sequence (DNA): TGTGCCAGCAGCGCGGATGGGGGTGGAACGCAGTATTTT. Amino acid sequence: CASSADGGGTQYF.

This chain joins TRBV6-1 and TRBJ1-1, with D hard to call. Germline V CDR1 and CDR2: MNHNS, SASEGT. The germline V and J ends were trimmed by 3 bases and 0 bases, with 8 bases remaining between them. The CDR3 contains 14 residues. The CDR3 here is CASSDVPMNTEAFF. The CDR3 nucleotides are TGTGCCAGCAGTGATGTCCCAATGAACACTGAAGCTTTCTTT.

V gene TRBV6-5 combines with J gene TRBJ1-2; D gene unclear. The V end lost 0 bases, the J end lost 5 bases, and 10 bases lay between the germline ends. CDR1 is MNHEY and CDR2 is SVGAGI in the germline V gene. The CDR3 runs 14 residues. DNA for the CDR3: TGTGCCAGCAGTTACTCGAATTCGGCATATGGCTACACCTTC. This codes for CASSYSNSAYGYTF.

The CDR3 bases are TGTGCCAGCATCATACTAAGGGGGCGTAGAACTGAAGCTTTCTTT. Its protein product is CASIILRGRRTEAFF. V gene TRBV27 combines with J gene TRBJ1-1; the match to TRBD1 covers 7 bases. V lost 7 bases, J lost 5 bases, and 13 bases stayed unmatched. Germline loops: CDR1 MNHEY, CDR2 SMNVEV (reference sequence). This CDR3 contains 15 residues.